This TCR beta chain was documented in a study of cytomegalovirus exposure and HLA in healthy donors (dated by TCRdb to the late 2010s). Regarding the research as a whole: An earlier analysis of approximately 590 of the donors reported 250 to 300 Gb of sequence data and more than 90 million unique TCR beta sequences from 150 million to 200 million T cells. The number of donors typed differed by locus, with 629-630 for A, B, C, DRB1 and DQB1, approximately 500 for DQA1, 606 for DPA1, and some 470 for DPB1. Rather than drawing on any new phenotypic data, the later analysis identified candidate immune exposures from TCR beta sequences and the way those sequences occurred across donors. A separate validation cohort of some 130 different subjects was used in addition to the roughly 670-subject first cohort. An earlier analysis of several hundred of the donors used high-throughput TCR beta sequencing to judge whether each TCR beta V gene segment behaved as functional or pseudogenic. Every repertoire in the discovery cohort had been generated on one and the same sequencing platform. Class I and class II HLA loci were covered by the typing at four-digit resolution. The study used immunosequencing to profile the T cell repertoires of several hundred subjects and linked those repertoires to cytomegalovirus serostatus. To study patterns of TCR occurrence, a later analysis re-analyzed previously published TCR beta repertoires from more than 550 donors and added high-resolution HLA genotyping. Of the 300 to 450 genotyped donors, approximately 83% fell in the genetic ancestry cluster associated with self-reported Caucasian donors. The study combined high-throughput TCR immunosequencing, statistical association of individual TCRs with disease status, and machine learning to predict cytomegalovirus infection status. Genome-wide SNP genotypes for about 60% of the roughly 700 donors were used in a later genetic analysis, which treated that subset as a discovery cohort. Donor age, sex, ethnicity and CMV serostatus were compiled alongside the repertoire data. Across some 400 genotyped donors of the cohort, an average of roughly 250,000 unique TCR beta nucleotide sequences per donor were sequenced, and 15% to 20% of those sequences were non-productive. An early release covering roughly 640 HLA-typed donors comprised about 300 gigabases of sequencing data and roughly 85 million unique TCR sequences. Roughly 5 DR-DQ haplotypes were handled as single units for association and clustering, since linkage in the cohort was strong. The study aimed to test whether signatures of past pathogen exposure could be identified by cataloging public T cell receptors.

About this clone itself: Its antigen is still unknown.

The cohort consisted of more than 650 healthy bone marrow donors. At the time of sampling, all cohort members were nominally healthy, though unrecorded immune exposures were likely present. The donor tested CMV seropositive, placing the donor among the roughly 270 seropositive members of the cohort. A peripheral blood sample was collected from each donor, and TCR beta sequencing was performed on peripheral blood mononuclear cells. The Qiagen DNeasy Blood Extraction Kit was used to extract genomic DNA from the blood cell samples. Here is what the overall study found, with its caveats: CMV serostatus was the only immune exposure information available for the cohort. A later analysis found that HLA-associated TCR beta chains were more clonally expanded and had lower generation probabilities than equally common non-associated chains. Roughly uniform sequencing depth across donors was assumed in presence/absence analyses, although this assumption may not hold. A few of the identified cytomegalovirus-associated TCR beta chains were confirmed in vitro to be specific for cytomegalovirus antigens. An earlier analysis of approximately 530 of the donors showed that most TCR beta V segments appeared in productive rearrangements either about 87% or about 30% of the time, which broadly matched IMGT annotations. In a later analysis, TCR association rates were found to vary across HLA loci, with the most associated TCRs seen for DRB1 alleles and the fewest for HLA-C alleles. When HLA alleles, especially DR and DQ, strongly co-occurred, TCR associations were difficult to assign to individual alleles. A later analysis found that most CMV-associated TCR beta chains appeared HLA-restricted, with HLA associations seemingly driven largely by CMV exposure. The study gave a list of about 150 TCR beta chains associated with cytomegalovirus. In both the original and validation cohorts, the classifier was reported to diagnose cytomegalovirus status with high specificity and sensitivity. Because HLA typing was unavailable for some donors at each locus, only the typed subset was used in association tests. In a later analysis, about 17,000 TCR beta sequences were associated with specific HLA alleles at a false discovery rate of 0.05. Only TCR beta chains were sequenced in this cohort, and the absence of alpha or paired-chain data limited detectable features. V-gene and J-gene trimming of TCR beta chains was associated with a missense DCLRE1C variant in a later genetic analysis, and the association was replicated in an independent cohort. A further reported finding was that TCR beta sequences accurately predicted the HLA-A and HLA-B alleles for most subjects in the first cohort. According to the authors, the approach could potentially be generalized to other disease states and immunological phenotypes. The 87-base-pair reads could not distinguish some IMGT-functional V segments, including TRBV6-2 and TRBV6-3, so those segments were excluded. Because counts were too low, around 17 rarely observed V segments, including chromosome 9 orphons, were left out of the earlier analysis of 587 of the donors. In a later genetic analysis, fewer N-insertions in productive TCRs were reported among donors in an Asian-associated ancestry cluster than the approximately 670-donor mean. Across donors, most TCR sequences were observed very rarely, whereas some public TCRs were present in many individuals. According to a later analysis, parvovirus B19, influenza, CMV and Epstein-Barr virus appeared linked to several top co-occurrence clusters. A group of highly shared sequence variants was considered likely to be a technical artifact of the sequencing pipeline. Correlated functional status among segregating V segments might reflect linkage disequilibrium, but an unknown experimental factor could not be ruled out.

Receptors were amplified or captured by the immunoSEQ multiplex PCR assay. For the multiplex PCR, a mixture combining 60 forward primers for TCR Vbeta segments and 13 reverse primers for TCR Jbeta segments was used. The CDR3 region of rearranged TCR beta genes was amplified from genomic DNA with a multiplex PCR assay. The amplified TCR beta libraries were sequenced on the Illumina HiSeq System as 87-base-pair reads. Per the authors' processing: In a later analysis, roughly 80 million unique TCR beta chains were counted across the 650 to 750 repertoires, and roughly 10 million of these chains were shared by at least two donors. Raw reads were error-corrected and collapsed into unique sequences with a nearest-neighbor algorithm that merged closely related sequences to remove PCR and sequencing errors. Alignment of CDR3 sequences to IMGT reference sequences was used to assign V, D and J gene segments. For a sequence to be retained, a match of at least six nucleotides was required to both a V gene segment and a J gene segment. A rearrangement counted as productive if the CDR3 had no stop codons and remained in frame with V and J, and every other rearrangement counted as non-productive. CDR3 was defined according to IMGT convention as the region running from the second conserved V-encoded cysteine to the conserved J-encoded phenylalanine. In an earlier analysis of more than 550 of the donors, sequences lacking an unambiguous match to a single V gene segment were excluded. An earlier analysis of several hundred of the donors called V segments functional above 56.7% productive rearrangements and segregating when the between-donor standard deviation exceeded 5%. A statistical classification framework was built for diagnosing cytomegalovirus status from the catalog of TCR beta chain sequences. A later analysis assigned V and J genes by comparing TCR nucleotide sequences with IMGT/GENE-DB human TR gene sequences. A later analysis assigned CDR3 sequences and most-parsimonious VDJ recombination scenarios with the TCRdist pipeline. A later analysis defined each TCR beta chain by its CDR3 amino acid sequence plus V-gene family, and excluded reads lacking a unique V-gene family. To address suspected cross-contamination and a sequencing artifact, a later analysis removed approximately 590 highly shared, low-generation-probability nucleotide sequences. A later analysis calculated a clonal expansion index for each public chain from normalized within-repertoire ranks of inferred template counts. In a later analysis, generation probabilities were computed with a VDJ recombination model fitted to out-of-frame rearrangements, and the resulting probabilities were checked against IGoR. In a later analysis, TCR-TCR, TCR-HLA and TCR-CMV co-occurrence was scored with hypergeometric tests, and a repertoire-size bias correction was applied to TCR pairs. A later analysis estimated false discovery rates by permuting HLA or CMV assignments 20 times. In a later analysis, co-occurring TCRs were grouped using DBSCAN, and TCRdist sequence similarity was added for clustering within HLA-allele-positive subsets. For co-occurrence clustering, repertoires with fewer than 30,000 or more than 120,000 public chains were excluded, along with four to six repertoires with anomalous nucleotide sharing. TCRdb carries this immuneACCESS record with in-frame sequences only. Its versions omit some clonotypes, under half of them owing to an unresolved V gene in the studies checked, with the rest unexplained. V, J and clone size were drawn from that table, and D and trimming were deduced from the DNA. The sample table includes tens of thousands of clones. The ten largest account for approximately 3.9% of the sample.

The CDR3 starts with the cysteine, ends with the phenylalanine, and has 18 residues. The CDR3 DNA has 54 bases and is translated from base 1. The germline V gene (reference sequence) supplies CDR1 PRHDT and CDR2 FYEKMQ. Trimming takes 8 bases off V and 4 bases off J; junction bases not matched to a gene: 17. The sequence joins TRBV13 to TRBJ2-1; 10 bases in the middle match TRBD2. The clonotype comes from a female donor in good health and CMV-seropositive. The source material was PBMCs. DNA sequence: TGTGCCAGCCGACTAGCGGGCGCCCTAGAGTGGGTTTACAATGAGCAGTTCTTC. This sequence encodes CASRLAGALEWVYNEQFF.